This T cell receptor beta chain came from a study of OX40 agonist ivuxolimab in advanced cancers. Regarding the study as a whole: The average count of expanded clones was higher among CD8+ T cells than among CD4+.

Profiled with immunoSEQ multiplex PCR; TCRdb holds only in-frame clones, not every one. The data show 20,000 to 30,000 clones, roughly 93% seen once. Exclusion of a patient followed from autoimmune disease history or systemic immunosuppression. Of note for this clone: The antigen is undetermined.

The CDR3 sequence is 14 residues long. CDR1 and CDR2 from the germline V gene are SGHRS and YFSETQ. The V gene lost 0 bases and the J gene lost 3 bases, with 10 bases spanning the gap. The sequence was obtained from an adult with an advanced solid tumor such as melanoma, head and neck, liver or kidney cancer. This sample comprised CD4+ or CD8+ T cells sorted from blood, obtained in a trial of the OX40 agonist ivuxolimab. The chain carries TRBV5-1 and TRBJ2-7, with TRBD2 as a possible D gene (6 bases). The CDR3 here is CASSLVGRNYEQYF. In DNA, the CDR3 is TGCGCCAGCAGCTTGGTCGGGAGAAACTACGAGCAGTACTTC.